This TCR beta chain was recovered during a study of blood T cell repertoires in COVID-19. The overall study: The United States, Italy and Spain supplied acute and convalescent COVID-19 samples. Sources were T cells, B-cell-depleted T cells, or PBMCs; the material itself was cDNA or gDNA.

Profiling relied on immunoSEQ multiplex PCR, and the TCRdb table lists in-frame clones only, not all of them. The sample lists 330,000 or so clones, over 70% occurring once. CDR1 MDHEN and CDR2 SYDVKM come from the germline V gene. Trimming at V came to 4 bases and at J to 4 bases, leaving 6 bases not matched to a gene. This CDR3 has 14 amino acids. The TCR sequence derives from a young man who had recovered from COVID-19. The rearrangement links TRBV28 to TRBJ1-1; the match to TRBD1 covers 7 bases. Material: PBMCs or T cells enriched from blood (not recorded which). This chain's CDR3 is CASSYSGGSTEAFF. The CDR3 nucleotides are TGTGCCAGCAGTTACTCAGGGGGGAGCACTGAAGCTTTCTTT.